This T cell receptor beta chain was retrieved from a study of blood T cell repertoires in COVID-19. Study at large: There were acute and convalescent COVID-19 samples, and they came from the United States, Italy and Spain. Sources were T cells, B-cell-depleted T cells, or PBMCs; the material itself was cDNA or gDNA.

The V gene's germline CDR1 is PRHDT and CDR2 FYEKMQ (reference sequence). V lost 5 bases and J lost 2, with 16 bases in between. This CDR3 region has 16 residues. As processed by the authors: Amplified reference gene primers provided the basis for estimating nucleated cell counts. The protocol was immunoSEQ multiplex PCR, while the TCRdb copy is restricted to in-frame clones and leaves out a portion. That table supplies the V and J calls and clone size; D and trimming were determined from the DNA. The top ten clones hold roughly 4% of a sample with 45,000 to 65,000 clones, roughly 86% of them seen once.

Sample: peripheral blood. The chain employs TRBV13 and TRBJ1-3; D is undetermined. The sequence was obtained from a man older than 75 with active COVID-19. The CDR3 is CASSPSLTAAGNTIYF. The CDR3 DNA follows: TGTGCCAGCAGCCCTAGCTTGACTGCCGCTGGAAACACCATATATTTT.